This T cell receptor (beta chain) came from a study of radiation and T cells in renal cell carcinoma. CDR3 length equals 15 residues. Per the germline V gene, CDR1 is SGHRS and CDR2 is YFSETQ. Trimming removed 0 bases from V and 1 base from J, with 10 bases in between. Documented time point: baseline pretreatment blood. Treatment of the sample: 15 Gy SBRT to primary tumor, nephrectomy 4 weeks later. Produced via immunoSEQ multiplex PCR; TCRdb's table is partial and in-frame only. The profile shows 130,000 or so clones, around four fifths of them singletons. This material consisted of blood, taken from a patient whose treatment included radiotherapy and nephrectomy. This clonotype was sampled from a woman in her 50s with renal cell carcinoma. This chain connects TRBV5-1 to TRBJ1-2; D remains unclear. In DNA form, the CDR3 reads TGCGCCAGCAGCTTGGATCCAGACTATAACTATGGCTACACCTTC. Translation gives CASSLDPDYNYGYTF.